A selection of T cell receptor beta chains follows, all from one sample in a study of blood T cell repertoires in COVID-19. Assay used: immunoSEQ multiplex PCR; TCRdb lists only in-frame clones, some missing. The sample lists around 250,000 clones, 80% to 85% occurring once. Specimen: peripheral blood. The receptor source for this set is a middle-aged woman who had recovered from COVID-19. Both conserved end residues are trimmed from each CDR3.

CDR3,J,V
ASSLDGGGALNEQF,TRBJ2-1,TRBV11-3
ASSLTGARF,TRBJ2-1,TRBV6-2/TRBV6-3
ASSLTGPSPPPEQY,TRBJ2-7,TRBV7-3
ASSTFQGDGYT,TRBJ1-2,TRBV27
ASSQQGAGNTIY,TRBJ1-3,TRBV11-2
ASSLTAGDNQPQH,TRBJ1-5,TRBV5-1
ASRQGLNTGELF,TRBJ2-2,TRBV19
AITSTSGGRTGELF,TRBJ2-2,TRBV10-3
ASSIGTGVGYT,TRBJ1-2,TRBV19
ASSPISPSPGDQETQY,TRBJ2-5,TRBV7-9
ASSNVWEKGYT,TRBJ1-2,TRBV19
ASSLLGQAYNEQF,TRBJ2-1,TRBV7-3
ASSPEGWEFEKLF,TRBJ1-4,TRBV6-2/TRBV6-3
ATRAGGGDNQPQH,TRBJ1-5,TRBV24-1
ASSSDRGYEQY,TRBJ2-7,TRBV5-6
ASSRQPGQPQH,TRBJ1-5,TRBV2
ASSFPGTPSDGYT,TRBJ1-2,TRBV11-1
ASSLTGTVYSGNTIY,TRBJ1-3,TRBV5-1
ATSDLRVGVGDRETQY,TRBJ2-5,TRBV24-1
ASSGTVYEQY,TRBJ2-7,TRBV28
ASISAQGNEQF,TRBJ2-1,TRBV5-1
ASSLWGTGGEKLF,TRBJ1-4,TRBV7-9
ASSQVGVSGDNEQF,TRBJ2-1,TRBV4-2
ASSSGLADYNEQF,TRBJ2-1,TRBV11-1
ASSSGTSGATSTDTQY,TRBJ2-3,TRBV7-3
ASSYTRVVNTQH,TRBJ1-5,TRBV6-6
ASNTQGLIGYEQY,TRBJ2-7,TRBV5-1
ASSLRGPYSYEQY,TRBJ2-7,TRBV11-3
ASSIVSGLNQPQH,TRBJ1-5,TRBV19
ASSVGTSGGETQY,TRBJ2-5,TRBV7-9
ACQRMYSPLH,TRBJ1-6,TRBV30
ASSLMWRATGGEQF,TRBJ2-1,TRBV5-1
ASSWGQGPYEQY,TRBJ2-7,TRBV5-6
ASSLPRGETQY,TRBJ2-5,TRBV7-8
ASSKVVAGNPGYT,TRBJ1-2,TRBV21-1
ASSPPSQGGEKLF,TRBJ1-4,TRBV18
ASSPTNYGYT,TRBJ1-2,TRBV28
ASSLASGYNEQF,TRBJ2-1,TRBV28
ASSLDRNYGYT,TRBJ1-2,TRBV9
ASSYLAGSSYNEQF,TRBJ2-1,TRBV5-6